The entry below describes one TCR beta chain. Its antigen is unidentified. 60 Vbeta and 13 Jbeta primers were used in PCR. Sequencing was performed with immunoSEQ multiplex PCR; in TCRdb, only in-frame clones are kept and a portion is missing. Listed are about 190,000 clones; more than 0.75% falls within the top ten. The germline V gene encodes CDR1 SGHTA and CDR2 FQGNSA. V lost 3 bases and J 3 bases, leaving 9 bases between the germline ends. This CDR3 has 14 amino acids. The sample is drawn from a study of cytomegalovirus exposure and HLA in healthy donors. Study results and caveats: Most subjects' HLA-A and HLA-B alleles were reportedly predicted from TCR beta sequences. Some TCR beta chains (164 of them) were listed as cytomegalovirus-associated.

The chain is built from TRBV7-2 and TRBJ1-5; no clear D. Sequencing was done on a sample of PBMCs. This TCR came from a woman in her twenties or thirties in good health and CMV-seropositive. Here the CDR3 reads CASSFGYPNQPQHF. The CDR3 nucleotides read TGTGCCAGCAGCTTCGGTTATCCCAATCAGCCCCAGCATTTT.